This T cell receptor (beta chain) emerged from a study of blood T cell repertoires in COVID-19. Across the whole study: In each case, the material was cDNA or gDNA derived from T cells, B-cell-depleted T cells, or PBMCs.

Recruits, aged about 18 to 89 years, lived in 24 US areas. Assignment of participants to cohorts was predicated upon participant-reported clinical history. Two negative PCRs, clearance, or symptom resolution were required of recovered Cohort 3 donors. Assay used: immunoSEQ multiplex PCR; TCRdb lists only in-frame clones, some missing. The table shows more than 300,000 clones, with around 83% occurring only once. This clone was seen ten or more times. Sequencing input: PBMCs or T cells enriched from blood (not recorded which). The sequence was collected from a woman aged 45-65 years who had recovered from COVID-19.

CDR3 in amino acids: CAISDSRGGSNQPQHF. CDR3 in DNA: TGTGCCATCAGTGATTCCAGGGGCGGGAGCAATCAGCCCCAGCATTTT. The chain has TRBV10-3 and TRBJ1-5; maybe TRBD1 (6 bases). Trimming pared 3 bases from V and 1 base from J, leaving 13 bases between. Germline V gene sequence: CDR1 ENHRY, CDR2 SYGVKD. The CDR3 runs to 16 residues.